Listed here are 10 T cell receptor beta chains from one sample, sequenced in a study of neurological immune-mediated disorders (dated 2019 in TCRdb). Libraries were built with 5' RACE. Sequencing took place on an Illumina HiSeq 2500. The public sequencing data were trimmed at Q25 with fastp and processed into clonotypes with MiXCR by TCRdb, which kept only in-frame beta chains. Entries that share a CDR3 protein sequence are merged under the most common genes and DNA. For this sample the table gives tens of thousands of distinct CDR3 sequences, of which 3.9% were detected only once. The top ten constitute 1.3% of the sample. Sequencing was performed on PBMCs. The source is a young man with multiple sclerosis.

This clonotype was counted at least ten times. The chain combines TRBV7-9 with TRBJ1-1; 7 nucleotides match TRBD1. Germline lookup yields CDR1 SEHNR and CDR2 FQNEAQ (reference sequence). The CDR3 contains 15 residues. V lost 5 bases and J lost 0; bases outside the gene matches: 6. The CDR3 loop reads CASSRWTGMNTEAFF. The CDR3 nucleotides are TGTGCCAGCAGCCGCTGGACAGGAATGAACACTGAAGCTTTCTTT.

As to this clonotype: Just one base apart from a much larger clone, this may be a read error. The chain joins TRBV12-3 or TRBV12-4 to TRBJ2-6; 12 positions agree with TRBD1. The CDR3 runs to 17 residues. In DNA form, the CDR3 reads TGTGCCAGCAGTCCGGGACAGGGGGCGTCTGGGGCCAAAGTCCTGACTTTC. This codes for CASSPGQGASGAKVLTF.

For this clonotype: Germline and junction disagree at one end, which may indicate a read error. The J gene is TRBJ1-5, the V gene TRBV12-3 or TRBV12-4, with D unclear. The CDR3 is 16 amino acids. CDR3 sequence: CASSFMGFGSNQPQNF. The CDR3 DNA follows: TGTGCCAGCAGTTTCATGGGGTTCGGTAGCAATCAGCCCCAGAATTTT.

This clonotype was seen repeatedly, ten times or more. This CDR3 reads CASSSWTSRETQYF. In DNA form, the CDR3 reads TGCGCCAGCAGCTCCTGGACTAGCCGCGAGACCCAGTACTTC. The chain links TRBV5-1 to TRBJ2-5; 8 nucleotides align to TRBD2. J was trimmed by 5 bases and V by 3 bases; bases with no gene match: 6. The germline V gene encodes CDR1 SGHRS and CDR2 YFSETQ. The CDR3 is 14 amino acids.

This clonotype was seen many times. The rearrangement links TRBV5-1 to TRBJ1-2; 7 bases are a match to TRBD1. With 4 bases clipped from V and 2 bases from J, the junction kept 5 bases outside the gene matches. Germline CDR1 reads SGHRS; CDR2 reads YFSETQ. The CDR3 is 14 residues long. For the CDR3, the DNA is TGCGCCAGCAGCCCACCGACAGGGAACTATGGCTACACCTTC. Amino acid sequence: CASSPPTGNYGYTF.

This clonotype was counted at least ten times. V gene TRBV12-3 or TRBV12-4 combines with J gene TRBJ2-6; no definite D call. V was pared by 6 bases and J by 4 bases, with 7 bases between. The CDR3 length is 13 residues. CDR3 sequence: CASRYSGANVLTF. CDR3 bases: TGTGCCAGCAGGTATTCGGGGGCCAACGTCCTGACTTTC.

This clonotype has at least ten counts. This chain uses TRBV4-1 with TRBJ2-1, with D unresolved. The V and J ends lost 4 bases and 5 bases respectively, with 15 bases between them. The CDR3 is 15 residues long. Germline V gene lookup returns CDR1 MGHRA and CDR2 YSYEKL. The CDR3 reads CASSPQYNLNNEQFF. CDR3 nucleotides: TGCGCCAGCAGCCCGCAATATAACTTGAACAATGAGCAGTTCTTC.

The sample holds many counts of this clonotype. This chain joins TRBV5-1 and TRBJ1-4; the D is unclear. CDR3 length: 15 amino acids. Germline-derived CDR1 and CDR2 are SGHRS and YFSETQ. Trimming stripped 2 bases from V and 2 bases from J, with 10 bases between. The CDR3 DNA follows: TGCGCCAGCAGCTTCGCCGGGGTGACTAATGAAAAACTGTTTTTT. This encodes CASSFAGVTNEKLFF. The full variable domain, with the rest looked up from reference TRBV5-1 and TRBJ1-4, is KAGVTQTPRYLIKTRGQQVTLSCSPISGHRSVSWYQQTPGQGLQFLFEYFSETQRNKGNFPGRFSGRQFSNSRSEMNVSTLELGDSALYLCASSFAGVTNEKLFFGSGTQLSVL.

As to this clonotype: One base away lies a much larger clone, so this may be a sequencing read error. The chain is built from TRBV20-1 and TRBJ1-2, with a tentative D call TRBD1 (5 bases). This CDR3 region has 12 residues. Trimming removed 6 bases at V and 2 bases at J, with 10 bases between. CDR1 is DFQATT and CDR2 is SNEGSKA in the germline V gene (reference sequence). CDR3 loop: CSAEGKNYGYTF. Here the CDR3 DNA reads TGCAGTGCAGAGGGGAAGAACTATGGCTACACCTTC.

The table lists this clonotype with many counts. The chain recombines TRBV10-3 with TRBJ2-7; D is unclear. The CDR3 runs to 12 residues. Trimming removed 7 bases at V and 7 bases at J, with 14 bases between. CDR1 and CDR2 from the germline V gene are ENHRY and SYGVKD. This CDR3 reads CAITGLRGEQYF. The CDR3 DNA follows: TGTGCCATCACCGGGCTCCGAGGAGAGCAGTACTTC.